The T cell receptor beta chain described here comes from a study of blood T cell repertoires in COVID-19. Study-level information: The United States, Italy and Spain supplied acute and convalescent COVID-19 samples. T cells, B-cell-depleted T cells, or PBMCs provided the cDNA or gDNA that served as material.

Germline V gene data show CDR1 as SNHLY and CDR2 as FYNNEI. Trimming pared 1 base from V and 2 bases from J, leaving 14 bases between. CDR3 length: 16 residues. Participant ages covered about 18 to 89 years across 24 US areas. Among Cohort 3 donors, those recovered had two negative PCRs, clearance, or symptom resolution. The repertoire was sequenced with immunoSEQ multiplex PCR; TCRdb's copy has only in-frame clones and lacks some. The sample contains about 130,000 clones, 86% of which appear only once. The chain combines TRBV2 with TRBJ1-2, with D perhaps TRBD1 (5 bases). The receptor was isolated from a middle-aged man who had recovered from COVID-19. The sequencing input was PBMCs or T cells enriched from blood (not recorded which). The CDR3 sequence: CASSEGVGRANYGYTF. The CDR3 nucleotides are TGTGCCAGCAGTGAAGGGGTCGGCAGGGCAAACTATGGCTACACCTTC.